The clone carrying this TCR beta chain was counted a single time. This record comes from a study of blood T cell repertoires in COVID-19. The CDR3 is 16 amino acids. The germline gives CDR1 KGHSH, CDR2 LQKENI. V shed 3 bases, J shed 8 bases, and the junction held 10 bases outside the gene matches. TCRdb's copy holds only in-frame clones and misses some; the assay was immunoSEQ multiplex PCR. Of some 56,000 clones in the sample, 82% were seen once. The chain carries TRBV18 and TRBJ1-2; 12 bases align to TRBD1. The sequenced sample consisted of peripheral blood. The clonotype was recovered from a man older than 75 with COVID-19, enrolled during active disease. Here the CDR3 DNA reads TGTGCCAGCTCACCCCCGGGACAGGGGGCTACGGGCGGCTACACCTTC. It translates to CASSPPGQGATGGYTF.